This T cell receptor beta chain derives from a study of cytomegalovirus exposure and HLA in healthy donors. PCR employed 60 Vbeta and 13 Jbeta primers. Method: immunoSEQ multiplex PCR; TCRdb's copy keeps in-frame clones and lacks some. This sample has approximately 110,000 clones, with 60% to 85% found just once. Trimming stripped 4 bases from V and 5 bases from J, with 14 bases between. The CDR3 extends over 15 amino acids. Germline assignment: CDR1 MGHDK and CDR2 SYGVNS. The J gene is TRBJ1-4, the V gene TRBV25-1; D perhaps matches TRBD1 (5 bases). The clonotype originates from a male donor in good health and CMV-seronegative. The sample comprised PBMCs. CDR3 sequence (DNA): TGTGCCAGCAGTGTTGGGGGGGTCAAGAATGAAAAACTGTTTTTT. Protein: CASSVGGVKNEKLFF.